A single sample gave rise to the 11 T cell receptor beta chains below, sequenced in a study of T cell changes during pregnancy in multiple sclerosis. The table came from immunoSEQ multiplex PCR; TCRdb's copy has only in-frame clones and leaves some out. The sample records roughly 74,000 clones, 70% to 90% being singletons. Sequencing used peripheral blood, obtained before pregnancy. These TCRs come from a female donor with multiple sclerosis, enrolled in a pregnancy study.

The chain is built from TRBV5-1 and TRBJ2-5; 9 bases map to TRBD2. Trimming took 0 bases from V and 5 from J; bases not matched to a gene: 5. This CDR3 has 15 residues. Germline V CDR1 and CDR2: SGHRS, YFSETQ. In DNA, the CDR3 is TGCGCCAGCAGCTTGGAGGGACTAGCTGGGGAGACCCAGTACTTC. Protein sequence: CASSLEGLAGETQYF.

In the case of this clone: Other DNA sequences within the sample encode an identical CDR3. V and J are TRBV19 and TRBJ1-5; D not certain. CDR3 size: 15 residues. CDR1 and CDR2 (germline): LNHDA, SQIVND (reference sequence). The V end was cut by 3 bases, the J end by 2 bases, with 11 bases between. CDR3 nucleotides: TGTGCCAGTAGTATTGGAGGCGGGGGCAATCAGCCCCAGCATTTT. It specifies CASSIGGGGNQPQHF.

The chain joins TRBV7-6 to TRBJ2-7, with 8 bases fitting TRBD2. This CDR3 is built from 13 residues. CDR1 is SGHVS and CDR2 is FNYEAQ in the germline V gene. With V trimmed by 9 bases and J by 6 bases, 10 bases remained unmatched. The CDR3 DNA follows: TGTGCCAGTGGGACGGGAGGGCCCGGCGAGCAGTACTTC. Encoded protein: CASGTGGPGEQYF.

The CDR3 nucleotides read TGTGCCAGCAGCCTACACCAGGGGGCGAACACCGGGGAGCTGTTTTTT. Amino acids: CASSLHQGANTGELFF. The chain is built from TRBV28 and TRBJ2-2; the match to TRBD1 covers 7 bases. After removal of 6 bases from V and 0 bases from J, the junction contained 7 bases not matched to a gene. Germline V lookup: CDR1 MDHEN, CDR2 SYDVKM. CDR3 length: 16 residues.

The rearrangement uses TRBV5-1 and TRBJ1-2; 12 bases fit TRBD1. Germline V gives CDR1 SGHRS, CDR2 YFSETQ. The CDR3 contains 17 residues. Trimming took 4 bases from V and 6 from J; bases not matched to a gene: 13. This CDR3 reads CASSPGQGARLNDGYTF. In DNA, the CDR3 is TGCGCCAGCAGCCCGGGACAGGGGGCGCGTTTGAATGATGGCTACACCTTC.

The V gene is TRBV11-2, the J gene TRBJ2-2; tentative D call: TRBD2 (6 bases). CDR3 length: 15 amino acids. Per germline, CDR1 SGHAT and CDR2 FQNNGV. V lost 2 bases and J 6 bases, leaving 13 bases between the germline ends. CDR3 region: CASSLSQGGAGELFF. The CDR3 DNA follows: TGTGCCAGCAGCTTAAGTCAGGGAGGTGCCGGGGAGCTGTTTTTT.

The rearrangement joins TRBV19 to TRBJ2-7; 7 bases are a match to TRBD2. The CDR3 sequence is 15 residues long. Per germline, CDR1 LNHDA and CDR2 SQIVND (reference sequence). The V segment lost 6 bases and the J segment 3 bases; nucleotides outside the gene matches: 11. DNA of the CDR3: TGTGCCAGTAGCCTCACCGGGACTAACGACTACGAGCAGTACTTC. As protein: CASSLTGTNDYEQYF.

The chain combines TRBV5-6 with TRBJ2-7, with 11 bases that match TRBD2. Germline CDR1 and CDR2: SGHDT and YYEEEE. The J segment lost 3 bases and the V segment lost 2 bases, leaving 4 bases of the junction unmatched. The CDR3 extends over 15 amino acids. The CDR3 region is CASSFLAGGLYEQYF. CDR3 in DNA: TGTGCCAGCAGCTTCCTAGCGGGAGGTCTCTACGAGCAGTACTTC.

This chain uses TRBV19 with TRBJ2-7, with 9 bases aligning to TRBD1. V lost 6 bases, J lost 4 bases, and 10 bases stayed unmatched. The CDR3 covers 15 residues. Germline-derived CDR1 and CDR2 are LNHDA and SQIVND (reference sequence). CDR3 residues: CASSPTGGAGYEQYF. The CDR3 DNA sequence: TGTGCCAGTAGCCCAACAGGGGGCGCGGGGTACGAGCAGTACTTC.

This rearrangement joins TRBV30 to TRBJ1-4, with 7 positions matching TRBD1. Germline V gene lookup returns CDR1 GTSNPN and CDR2 SVGIG (reference sequence). Trimming at V came to 5 bases and at J to 5 bases, leaving 5 bases not matched to a gene. This CDR3 spans 13 amino acids. CDR3 region: CAWSTGSNEKLFF. In DNA, the CDR3 is TGTGCCTGGTCGACAGGGAGCAATGAAAAACTGTTTTTT.

This chain uses TRBV5-1 with TRBJ2-7; 8 bases fit TRBD1. The CDR3 sequence is 14 residues long. Germline V lookup: CDR1 SGHRS, CDR2 YFSETQ. J lost 4 bases, V lost 2 bases, and 5 bases had no gene match. This CDR3 reads CASSLSRGQYEQYF. In DNA, the CDR3 is TGCGCCAGCAGCTTATCCAGGGGGCAATACGAGCAGTACTTC.